This is a list of T cell receptor beta chains from one sample in a study of T cell repertoires in cytomegalovirus infection. In TCRdb, the reads were re-called with MiXCR into one record per CDR3 protein. The sample lists 200,000 to 250,000 distinct CDR3 sequences; under 25% were seen once. Sequencing used CD8+ T cells from PBMCs. The receptors originated from a human donor in good health (CMV status not recorded). Some clones in this sample may be carry-over from other donors' samples. Both conserved end residues are part of each CDR3. A D gene is named only where the DNA matches it firmly. Expanded clones get a size class; other rows say once, few or many, or leave the size out.

clone size,V gene,J gene,D gene,CDR3 protein
NA,TRBV4-2,TRBJ2-1,NA,CASSQSVAGLRYNEQFF
NA,TRBV20-1,TRBJ2-5,NA,CSVIPAPETQYF
few,TRBV7-9,TRBJ2-5,NA,CASSSPSGTQYF
few,TRBV2,TRBJ2-2,NA,CASTLLGGANLNTGELFF
NA,TRBV12-3/TRBV12-4,TRBJ2-5,NA,CASSPQGTETQYF
many,TRBV28,TRBJ2-7,NA,CASSSQDSSYEQYF
NA,TRBV7-2,TRBJ2-5,NA,CASSPPGTETQYF
few,TRBV11-2,TRBJ1-5,NA,CASSRSPSNQPQHF
NA,TRBV12-3/TRBV12-4,TRBJ1-3,TRBD1,CASSETGQNSGNTIYF
few,TRBV29-1,TRBJ2-7,NA,CSVVAESYEQYF
many,TRBV7-8,TRBJ1-1,NA,CASRLLHEAFF
NA,TRBV27,TRBJ1-1,NA,CASSLQVTDEAFF
many,TRBV7-2,TRBJ1-1,TRBD1,CASSEHRGMNTEAFF
many,TRBV19,TRBJ1-2,TRBD1,CASSIGPSTGIDGYTF
many,TRBV7-6,TRBJ1-1,NA,CASSLRRGVGTEAFF
few,TRBV2,TRBJ2-7,NA,CASNGGQYEQYF
many,TRBV28,TRBJ2-1,TRBD2,CASSSSGGANEQFF
NA,TRBV7-6,TRBJ1-5,TRBD1,CASSFPDRANQPQHF
few,TRBV20-1,TRBJ1-1,NA,CSARRMNTEAFF
NA,TRBV6-2/TRBV6-3,TRBJ1-2,NA,CASSYWGISLESYGYTF
NA,TRBV7-9,TRBJ2-3,NA,CASSPGPGLGNTQYF
NA,TRBV7-8,TRBJ1-5,NA,CASSLAGTPNQPQHF
many,TRBV7-8,TRBJ2-7,NA,CASSPHGTTTGEQYF
NA,TRBV12-3/TRBV12-4,TRBJ2-3,NA,CASSPGTPTDTQYF